This is a list of T cell receptor beta chains from one sample in a study of T cell responses to AZD1222 COVID-19 vaccine. Produced via immunoSEQ multiplex PCR; TCRdb's table is partial and in-frame only. The data hold roughly 120,000 clones, with 91% observed a single time. The starting material was peripheral blood, obtained on day 0 of AZD1222 vaccination. These receptors were collected from an adult in good health. Both conserved end residues are part of each CDR3. Fields, in order: D gene, J gene, V gene, CDR3 length, clone size, CDR3 DNA, CDR3 protein. A D gene is named only where the DNA matches it firmly. The size entry is marked missing in some rows and otherwise reads once, few, many or a size class.

d_gene: TRBD2
j_gene: TRBJ2-3
v_gene: TRBV30
len: 12
abundance: .
CDR3nt: TGTTGCGGGACTAGCGGGAGCGATACGCAGTATTTT
CDR3aa: CCGTSGSDTQYF

d_gene: .
j_gene: TRBJ1-4
v_gene: TRBV10-3
len: 13
abundance: .
CDR3nt: TGTGCCATCAGTGAAAAGGGTTCGGAAAAACTGTTTTTT
CDR3aa: CAISEKGSEKLFF

d_gene: .
j_gene: TRBJ2-1
v_gene: TRBV9
len: 17
abundance: .
CDR3nt: TGTGCCAGCAGCGTAGCTACAGGACAGAGCTCCTACAATGAGCAGTTCTTC
CDR3aa: CASSVATGQSSYNEQFF

d_gene: .
j_gene: TRBJ1-4
v_gene: TRBV12-3/TRBV12-4
len: 13
abundance: .
CDR3nt: TGTGCCAGCAGGGGCAGGGTGGGGGAAAAACTGTTTTTT
CDR3aa: CASRGRVGEKLFF

d_gene: .
j_gene: TRBJ1-2
v_gene: TRBV6-5
len: 14
abundance: once
CDR3nt: TGTGCCAGCAGCACCGGCGGGCAGCACTATGGCTACACCTTC
CDR3aa: CASSTGGQHYGYTF

d_gene: .
j_gene: TRBJ2-7
v_gene: TRBV30
len: 13
abundance: .
CDR3nt: TGTGCCTGGGCCCCAGGACAAGACTACGAGCAGTACTTC
CDR3aa: CAWAPGQDYEQYF

d_gene: .
j_gene: TRBJ2-7
v_gene: TRBV4-1
len: 15
abundance: .
CDR3nt: TGCGCCAGCAGCCAAGGGAGAGACCTCTCCTACGAGCAGTACTTC
CDR3aa: CASSQGRDLSYEQYF

d_gene: .
j_gene: TRBJ2-7
v_gene: TRBV18
len: 14
abundance: .
CDR3nt: TGTGCCAGCTCACCACCGGCCAACTCCTACGAGCAGTACTTC
CDR3aa: CASSPPANSYEQYF

d_gene: .
j_gene: TRBJ1-4
v_gene: TRBV27
len: 14
abundance: once
CDR3nt: TGTGCCAGCAGCAGGCCTGGGGTAGGCGAAAAACTGTTTTTT
CDR3aa: CASSRPGVGEKLFF

d_gene: .
j_gene: TRBJ2-1
v_gene: TRBV6-5
len: 13
abundance: once
CDR3nt: TGTGCCAGCTCCCCAGAATCCTACAATGAGCAGTTCTTC
CDR3aa: CASSPESYNEQFF

d_gene: TRBD1
j_gene: TRBJ1-1
v_gene: TRBV7-6
len: 13
abundance: .
CDR3nt: TGTGCCAGCAGCCGGGACAGAAACACTGAAGCTTTCTTT
CDR3aa: CASSRDRNTEAFF

d_gene: .
j_gene: TRBJ1-1
v_gene: TRBV13
len: 14
abundance: .
CDR3nt: TGTGCCAGCAGCTTACCCCAGGCGAACACTGAAGCTTTCTTT
CDR3aa: CASSLPQANTEAFF

d_gene: .
j_gene: TRBJ2-3
v_gene: TRBV7-2
len: 15
abundance: .
CDR3nt: TGTGCCAGCAGCTTAGCGGCCCTGGGAGGAGATACGCAGTATTTT
CDR3aa: CASSLAALGGDTQYF

d_gene: .
j_gene: TRBJ1-2
v_gene: TRBV5-1
len: 12
abundance: .
CDR3nt: TGCGCCAGCAGCTTGGGAGACTCGGGCTACACCTTC
CDR3aa: CASSLGDSGYTF

d_gene: .
j_gene: TRBJ2-3
v_gene: TRBV4-3
len: 15
abundance: .
CDR3nt: TGCGCCAGCAGCCCGGGGGTTCCTGGCACAGATACGCAGTATTTT
CDR3aa: CASSPGVPGTDTQYF

d_gene: .
j_gene: TRBJ2-7
v_gene: TRBV6-5
len: 12
abundance: .
CDR3nt: TGTGCCAGCATTGGGGACTTCGTCGAGCAGTACTTC
CDR3aa: CASIGDFVEQYF

d_gene: TRBD1
j_gene: TRBJ1-6
v_gene: TRBV30
len: 15
abundance: .
CDR3nt: TGTGCCTGGAGACAAGACAGGGGAGGTAATTCACCCCTCCACTTT
CDR3aa: CAWRQDRGGNSPLHF

d_gene: TRBD2
j_gene: TRBJ2-5
v_gene: TRBV7-9
len: 16
abundance: .
CDR3nt: TGTGCCAGCCGGGGACTAGCGGAGGCGTACCAAGAGACCCAGTACTTC
CDR3aa: CASRGLAEAYQETQYF

d_gene: .
j_gene: TRBJ2-5
v_gene: TRBV2
len: 11
abundance: .
CDR3nt: TGTGCCAGCAGTGCGGGGGGCCCCCAGTACTTC
CDR3aa: CASSAGGPQYF

d_gene: TRBD2
j_gene: TRBJ2-3
v_gene: TRBV15
len: 18
abundance: .
CDR3nt: TGTGCCACCAGCAGGACCAGGTCGAGCGGGGCCGCCACAGATACGCAGTATTTT
CDR3aa: CATSRTRSSGAATDTQYF

d_gene: TRBD2
j_gene: TRBJ2-5
v_gene: TRBV2
len: 17
abundance: .
CDR3nt: TGTGCCAGCAAGTCTGCCTGGCTAGCGGGGGACCAAGAGACCCAGTACTTC
CDR3aa: CASKSAWLAGDQETQYF

d_gene: .
j_gene: TRBJ2-7
v_gene: TRBV6-2/TRBV6-3
len: 12
abundance: .
CDR3nt: TGTGCCAGCAGTTATGGGAGCAGAGAGCAGTACTTC
CDR3aa: CASSYGSREQYF

d_gene: TRBD1
j_gene: TRBJ1-2
v_gene: TRBV5-6
len: 16
abundance: .
CDR3nt: TGTGCCAGCAGCGACCAACAGGGGCTCCTTAACTATGGCTACACCTTC
CDR3aa: CASSDQQGLLNYGYTF

d_gene: TRBD1
j_gene: TRBJ1-3
v_gene: TRBV18
len: 15
abundance: .
CDR3nt: TGTGCCAGCTCACCGCAGGGGGTCACTGGAAACACCATATATTTT
CDR3aa: CASSPQGVTGNTIYF

d_gene: TRBD1
j_gene: TRBJ2-7
v_gene: TRBV7-8
len: 15
abundance: once
CDR3nt: TGTGCCAGCAGCTTAGCGGGGACAGCCCTACGCGAGCAGTACTTC
CDR3aa: CASSLAGTALREQYF

d_gene: TRBD1
j_gene: TRBJ2-7
v_gene: TRBV29-1
len: 13
abundance: .
CDR3nt: TGCAGCGGCGGGACAGGGGACGCCTACGAGCAGTACTTC
CDR3aa: CSGGTGDAYEQYF

d_gene: TRBD2
j_gene: TRBJ2-1
v_gene: TRBV6-5
len: 14
abundance: .
CDR3nt: TGTGCCAGCAGTTCAGGACTAGCGGGAAATGAGCAGTTCTTC
CDR3aa: CASSSGLAGNEQFF

d_gene: .
j_gene: TRBJ2-2
v_gene: TRBV14
len: 15
abundance: .
CDR3nt: TGTGCCAGCAGCCTGCACCACGCGAACACCGGGGAGCTGTTTTTT
CDR3aa: CASSLHHANTGELFF

d_gene: .
j_gene: TRBJ2-7
v_gene: TRBV7-9
len: 13
abundance: .
CDR3nt: TGTGCCAGCAGCCCGGGACATTCCCACGAGCAGTACTTC
CDR3aa: CASSPGHSHEQYF

d_gene: TRBD2
j_gene: TRBJ2-1
v_gene: TRBV10-3
len: 16
abundance: .
CDR3nt: TGTGCCATCATGGGCGGGGGGACTAGCGGGAAAGGTGAGCAGTTCTTC
CDR3aa: CAIMGGGTSGKGEQFF

d_gene: TRBD2
j_gene: TRBJ2-3
v_gene: TRBV19
len: 16
abundance: .
CDR3nt: TGTGCCAGCCATGGACTAGCGGGAGTAGGAACAGATACGCAGTATTTT
CDR3aa: CASHGLAGVGTDTQYF

d_gene: .
j_gene: TRBJ2-7
v_gene: TRBV7-9
len: 11
abundance: once
CDR3nt: TGTGCCAGCAGCCACGACTACGAGCAGTACTTC
CDR3aa: CASSHDYEQYF

d_gene: .
j_gene: TRBJ1-1
v_gene: TRBV5-8
len: 14
abundance: .
CDR3nt: TGTGCCAGCAGCTTGTTAGCGCTGAACACTGAAGCTTTCTTT
CDR3aa: CASSLLALNTEAFF

d_gene: .
j_gene: TRBJ2-7
v_gene: TRBV6-5
len: 15
abundance: .
CDR3nt: TGTGCCAGCAGTCCCGTTGGAGGGGGCAAGTTTCGGCAGTACTTC
CDR3aa: CASSPVGGGKFRQYF

d_gene: .
j_gene: TRBJ1-1
v_gene: TRBV3-1/TRBV3-2
len: 13
abundance: .
CDR3nt: TGTGCCAGCAGTCTAATCGGGGGGGCCGAAGCTTTCTTT
CDR3aa: CASSLIGGAEAFF

d_gene: .
j_gene: TRBJ1-1
v_gene: TRBV12-2
len: 17
abundance: .
CDR3nt: TGTGCAAGTCGCCCTCCCACGGGTGGCCAGCTGAACACTGAAGCTTTCTTT
CDR3aa: CASRPPTGGQLNTEAFF

d_gene: .
j_gene: TRBJ1-1
v_gene: TRBV5-4
len: 16
abundance: .
CDR3nt: TGTGCCAGCAGCTGGTACATCGGGGGAGGGAACACTGAAGCTTTCTTT
CDR3aa: CASSWYIGGGNTEAFF

d_gene: .
j_gene: TRBJ1-2
v_gene: TRBV7-3
len: 17
abundance: once
CDR3nt: TGTGCCAGCAGCTTAGAACCCCCGGGGACCGGCGACTATGGCTACACCTTC
CDR3aa: CASSLEPPGTGDYGYTF

d_gene: .
j_gene: TRBJ1-1
v_gene: TRBV4-3
len: 16
abundance: .
CDR3nt: TGCGCCAGCAGCCAAGGACGGGGAGTAAGGAACACTGAAGCTTTCTTT
CDR3aa: CASSQGRGVRNTEAFF

d_gene: TRBD1
j_gene: TRBJ1-4
v_gene: TRBV27
len: 17
abundance: .
CDR3nt: TGTGCCAGCAGTCCGATACAGGGGGCGGGAGATTGGGAAAAACTGTTTTTT
CDR3aa: CASSPIQGAGDWEKLFF

d_gene: .
j_gene: TRBJ1-3
v_gene: TRBV2
len: 15
abundance: once
CDR3nt: TGTGCCAGCGAGACAGTCAATTTATCTGGAAACACCATATATTTT
CDR3aa: CASETVNLSGNTIYF

d_gene: TRBD1
j_gene: TRBJ1-6
v_gene: TRBV7-9
len: 13
abundance: .
CDR3nt: TGTGCCGGAAAAGGGACAGGGAATTCACCCCTCCACTTT
CDR3aa: CAGKGTGNSPLHF

d_gene: TRBD2
j_gene: TRBJ2-1
v_gene: TRBV18
len: 17
abundance: few
CDR3nt: TGTGCCAGCTCACTGACTAGCGGGGGAAGCTCCTACAATGAGCAGTTCTTC
CDR3aa: CASSLTSGGSSYNEQFF

d_gene: TRBD1
j_gene: TRBJ2-2
v_gene: TRBV5-1
len: 15
abundance: .
CDR3nt: TGCGCCAGCAGCAGGGACAGGGGGAACACCGGGGAGCTGTTTTTT
CDR3aa: CASSRDRGNTGELFF

d_gene: .
j_gene: TRBJ1-2
v_gene: TRBV2
len: 13
abundance: .
CDR3nt: TGTGCCAGCAGTATCGGGACCTCCGGTGGCTACACCTTC
CDR3aa: CASSIGTSGGYTF

d_gene: .
j_gene: TRBJ2-7
v_gene: TRBV7-2
len: 13
abundance: .
CDR3nt: TGTGCCAGCAGCTCAGACAGTCCCTACGAGCAGTACTTC
CDR3aa: CASSSDSPYEQYF

d_gene: .
j_gene: TRBJ1-4
v_gene: TRBV10-3
len: 15
abundance: once
CDR3nt: TGTGCCATCAGCCCCGGTGACCCAAGCGGCGAAAAACTGTTTTTT
CDR3aa: CAISPGDPSGEKLFF

d_gene: .
j_gene: TRBJ2-1
v_gene: TRBV4-2
len: 17
abundance: once
CDR3nt: TGTGCCAGCAGCCAAGATCGGGGCCCCAGGAAGGGCAATGAGCAGTTCTTC
CDR3aa: CASSQDRGPRKGNEQFF

d_gene: TRBD2
j_gene: TRBJ2-1
v_gene: TRBV19
len: 14
abundance: .
CDR3nt: TGTGCCAGTAGTATAGATATAACTAGCGGGAGAGAGTTCTTC
CDR3aa: CASSIDITSGREFF

d_gene: .
j_gene: TRBJ2-3
v_gene: TRBV7-6
len: 13
abundance: .
CDR3nt: TGTGCCAGCAGCTTCTTCATGACAGATACGCAGTATTTT
CDR3aa: CASSFFMTDTQYF

d_gene: .
j_gene: TRBJ1-1
v_gene: TRBV19
len: 13
abundance: once
CDR3nt: TGTGCCAGTAGTGATACAGGGAACACTGAAGCTTTCTTT
CDR3aa: CASSDTGNTEAFF

d_gene: TRBD1
j_gene: TRBJ2-7
v_gene: TRBV5-1
len: 15
abundance: .
CDR3nt: TGCGCCAGCAGCCGTACAGGGGGTACCTCCTACGAGCAGTACTTC
CDR3aa: CASSRTGGTSYEQYF

d_gene: TRBD2
j_gene: TRBJ2-1
v_gene: TRBV10-3
len: 16
abundance: .
CDR3nt: TGTGCCATCACGGGGACTAGCGGGAGCCCCAACAATGAGCAGTTCTTC
CDR3aa: CAITGTSGSPNNEQFF